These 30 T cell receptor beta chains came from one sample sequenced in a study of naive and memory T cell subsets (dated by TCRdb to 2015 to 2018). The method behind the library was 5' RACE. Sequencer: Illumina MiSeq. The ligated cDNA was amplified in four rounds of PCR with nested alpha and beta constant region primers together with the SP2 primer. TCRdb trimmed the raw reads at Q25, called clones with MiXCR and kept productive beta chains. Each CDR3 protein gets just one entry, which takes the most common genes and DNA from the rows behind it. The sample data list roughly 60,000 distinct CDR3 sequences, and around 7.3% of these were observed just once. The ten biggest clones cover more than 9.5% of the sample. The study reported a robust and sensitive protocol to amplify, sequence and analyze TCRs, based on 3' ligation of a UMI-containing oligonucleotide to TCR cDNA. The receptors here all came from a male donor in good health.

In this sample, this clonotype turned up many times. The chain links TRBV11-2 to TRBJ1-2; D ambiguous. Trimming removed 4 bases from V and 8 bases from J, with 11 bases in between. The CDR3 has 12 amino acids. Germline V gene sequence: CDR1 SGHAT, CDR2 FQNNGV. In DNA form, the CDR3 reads TGTGCCAGCAGCTCTAATATTTGGGGCTACACCTTC. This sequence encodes CASSSNIWGYTF.

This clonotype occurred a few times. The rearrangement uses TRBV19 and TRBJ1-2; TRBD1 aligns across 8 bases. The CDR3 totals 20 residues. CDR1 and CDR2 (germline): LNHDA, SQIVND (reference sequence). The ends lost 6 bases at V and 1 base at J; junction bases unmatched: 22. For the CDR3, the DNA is TGTGCCAGTAGGTTCACAAACACACGCCGGGACAGGAAAGTTAACTATGGCTACACCTTC. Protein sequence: CASRFTNTRRDRKVNYGYTF.

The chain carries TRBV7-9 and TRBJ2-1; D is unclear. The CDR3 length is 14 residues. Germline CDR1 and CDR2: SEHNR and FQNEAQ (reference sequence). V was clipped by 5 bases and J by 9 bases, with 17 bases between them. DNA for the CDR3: TGTGCCAGCAGCGCTCTGGGTAGTCTGGGTGAGCAGTTCTTC. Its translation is CASSALGSLGEQFF.

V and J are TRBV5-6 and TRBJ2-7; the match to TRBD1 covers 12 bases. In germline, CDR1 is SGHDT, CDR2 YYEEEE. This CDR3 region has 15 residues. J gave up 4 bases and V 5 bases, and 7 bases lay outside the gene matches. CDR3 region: CASRFLGQGAYEQYF. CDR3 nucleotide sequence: TGTGCCAGCAGATTTTTGGGACAGGGGGCATACGAGCAGTACTTC.

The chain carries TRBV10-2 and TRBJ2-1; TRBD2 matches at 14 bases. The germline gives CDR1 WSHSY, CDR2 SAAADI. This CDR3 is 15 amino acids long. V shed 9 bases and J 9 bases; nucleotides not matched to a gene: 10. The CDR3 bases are TGCGCCAGGAGTACCGGGACTAGCGGGAGTGGTGAGCAGTTCTTC. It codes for CARSTGTSGSGEQFF.

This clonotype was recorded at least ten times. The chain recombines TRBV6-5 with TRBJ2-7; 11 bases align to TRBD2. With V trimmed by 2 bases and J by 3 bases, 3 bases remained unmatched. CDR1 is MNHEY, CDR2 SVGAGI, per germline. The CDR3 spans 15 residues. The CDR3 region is CASSYGLAGGYEQYF. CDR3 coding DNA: TGTGCCAGCAGTTACGGGCTAGCGGGAGGCTACGAGCAGTACTTC.

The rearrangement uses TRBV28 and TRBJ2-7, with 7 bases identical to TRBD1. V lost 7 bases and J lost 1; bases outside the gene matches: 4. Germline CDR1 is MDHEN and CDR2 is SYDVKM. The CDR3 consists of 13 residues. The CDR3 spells CASTSTGSYEQYF. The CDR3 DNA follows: TGTGCCAGCACCTCGACAGGGTCCTACGAGCAGTACTTC.

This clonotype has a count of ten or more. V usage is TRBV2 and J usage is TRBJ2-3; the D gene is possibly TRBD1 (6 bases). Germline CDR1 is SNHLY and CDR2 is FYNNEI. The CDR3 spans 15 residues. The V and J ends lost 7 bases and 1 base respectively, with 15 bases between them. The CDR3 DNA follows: TGTGCCAGCATAACCGACCAGGGGCGCACAGATACGCAGTATTTT. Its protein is CASITDQGRTDTQYF.

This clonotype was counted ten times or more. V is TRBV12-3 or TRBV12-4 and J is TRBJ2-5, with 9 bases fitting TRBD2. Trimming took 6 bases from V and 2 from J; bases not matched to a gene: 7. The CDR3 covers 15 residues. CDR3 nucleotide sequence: TGTGCCAGCAGCCCCCTGGCGGGGGGGCAAGAGACCCAGTACTTC. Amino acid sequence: CASSPLAGGQETQYF.

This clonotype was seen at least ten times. Written as DNA, the CDR3 is TGTGCCAGCAGCCTCGAGGAGGGGTACACTGAAGCTTTCTTT. Its protein is CASSLEEGYTEAFF. This chain links TRBV5-5 with TRBJ1-1; D is perhaps TRBD1 (5 bases). The CDR3 sequence is 14 residues long. V lost 4 bases to trimming and J lost 3 bases, with 13 bases between them. Germline V gene sequence: CDR1 SGHKS, CDR2 YYEKEE (reference sequence).

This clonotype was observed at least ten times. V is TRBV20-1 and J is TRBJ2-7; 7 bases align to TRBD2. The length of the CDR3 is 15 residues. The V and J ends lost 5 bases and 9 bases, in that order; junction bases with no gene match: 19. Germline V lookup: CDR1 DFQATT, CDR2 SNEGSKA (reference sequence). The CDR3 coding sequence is TGCAGTGCTTCCCAAGGGAGCGGGACTGAAGTGGGGCAGTACTTC. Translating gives CSASQGSGTEVGQYF.

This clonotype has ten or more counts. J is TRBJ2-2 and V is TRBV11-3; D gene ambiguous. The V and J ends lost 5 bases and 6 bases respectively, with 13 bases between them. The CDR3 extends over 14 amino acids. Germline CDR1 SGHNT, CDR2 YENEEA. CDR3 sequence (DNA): TGTGCCAGCAGCCCCCGACCCGACGCCGGGGAGCTGTTTTTT. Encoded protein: CASSPRPDAGELFF.

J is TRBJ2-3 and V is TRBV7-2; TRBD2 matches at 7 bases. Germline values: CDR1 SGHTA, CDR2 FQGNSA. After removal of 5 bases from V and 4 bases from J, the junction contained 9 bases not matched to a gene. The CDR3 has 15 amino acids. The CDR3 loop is CASSPGLVSPDTQYF. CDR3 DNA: TGTGCCAGCAGCCCCGGACTAGTTTCTCCAGATACGCAGTATTTT.

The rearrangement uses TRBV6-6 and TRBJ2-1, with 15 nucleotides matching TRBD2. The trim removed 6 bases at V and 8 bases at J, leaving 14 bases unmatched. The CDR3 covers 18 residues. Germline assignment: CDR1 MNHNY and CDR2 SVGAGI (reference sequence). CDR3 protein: CASRPGLAGGSRQDEQFF. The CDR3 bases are TGTGCCAGCAGGCCGGGACTAGCGGGAGGTAGTCGTCAGGATGAGCAGTTCTTC.

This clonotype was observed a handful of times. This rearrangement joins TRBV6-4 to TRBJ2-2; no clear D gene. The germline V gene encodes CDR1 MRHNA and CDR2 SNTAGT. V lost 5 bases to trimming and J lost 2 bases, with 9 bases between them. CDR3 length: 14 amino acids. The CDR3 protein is CASSYYQNTGELFF. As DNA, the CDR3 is TGTGCCAGCAGTTATTATCAAAACACCGGGGAGCTGTTTTTT.

CDR3 protein: CASSTLSDRGLRARNTGELFF. CDR3 coding DNA: TGTGCCAGCAGTACCTTGAGTGACAGGGGGCTGAGGGCGAGGAACACCGGGGAGCTGTTTTTT. J is TRBJ2-2 and V is TRBV12-3 or TRBV12-4, with TRBD1 matching 10 bases. The CDR3 loop spans 21 amino acids. V shed 5 bases, J shed 1 base, and the junction held 19 bases outside the gene matches.

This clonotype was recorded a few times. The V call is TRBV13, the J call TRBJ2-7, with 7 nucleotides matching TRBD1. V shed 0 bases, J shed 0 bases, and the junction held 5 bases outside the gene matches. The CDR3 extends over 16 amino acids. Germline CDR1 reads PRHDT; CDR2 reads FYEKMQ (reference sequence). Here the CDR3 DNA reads TGTGCCAGCAGCTTAGGCCGGGACAGATCCTCCTACGAGCAGTACTTC. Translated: CASSLGRDRSSYEQYF.

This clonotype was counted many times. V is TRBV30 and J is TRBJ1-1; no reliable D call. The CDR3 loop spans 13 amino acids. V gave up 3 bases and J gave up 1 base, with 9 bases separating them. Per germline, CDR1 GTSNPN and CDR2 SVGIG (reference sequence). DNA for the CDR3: TGTGCCTGGAGCCTGAGGTCGAACACTGAAGCTTTCTTT. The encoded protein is CAWSLRSNTEAFF.

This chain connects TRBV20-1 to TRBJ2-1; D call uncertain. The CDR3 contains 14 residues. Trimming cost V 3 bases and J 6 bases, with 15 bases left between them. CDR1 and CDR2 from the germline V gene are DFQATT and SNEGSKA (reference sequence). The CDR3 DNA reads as TGCAGTGCTAGCCCCCTGCGATACGGCAATGAGCAGTTCTTC. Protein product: CSASPLRYGNEQFF.

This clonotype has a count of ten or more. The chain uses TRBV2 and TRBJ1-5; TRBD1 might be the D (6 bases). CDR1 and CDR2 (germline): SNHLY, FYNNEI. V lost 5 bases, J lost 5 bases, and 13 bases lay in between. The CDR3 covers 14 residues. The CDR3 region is CASSPTTGYQPQHF. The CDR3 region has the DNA TGTGCCAGCAGTCCTACTACAGGGTATCAGCCCCAGCATTTT.

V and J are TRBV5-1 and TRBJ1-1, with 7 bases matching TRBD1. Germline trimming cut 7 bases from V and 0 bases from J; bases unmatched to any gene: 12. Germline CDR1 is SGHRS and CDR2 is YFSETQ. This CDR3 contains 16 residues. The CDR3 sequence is CASHFSAGTVNTEAFF. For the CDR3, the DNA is TGCGCCAGCCACTTCAGTGCCGGGACAGTGAACACTGAAGCTTTCTTT.

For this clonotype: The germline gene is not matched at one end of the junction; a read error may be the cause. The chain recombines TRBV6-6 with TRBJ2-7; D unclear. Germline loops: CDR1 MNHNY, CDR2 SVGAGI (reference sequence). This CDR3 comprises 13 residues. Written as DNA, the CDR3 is TGTGCCAGCAGTTACTCAAGTTCCTACGAGCAGTGCTTC. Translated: CASSYSSSYEQCF.

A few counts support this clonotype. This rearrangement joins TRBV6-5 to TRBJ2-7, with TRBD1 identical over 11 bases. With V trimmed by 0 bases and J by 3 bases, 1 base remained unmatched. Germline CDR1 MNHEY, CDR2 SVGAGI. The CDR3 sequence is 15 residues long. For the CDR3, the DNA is TGTGCCAGCAGTTACTCAGGGACAGGGGGCTACGAGCAGTACTTC. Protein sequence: CASSYSGTGGYEQYF.

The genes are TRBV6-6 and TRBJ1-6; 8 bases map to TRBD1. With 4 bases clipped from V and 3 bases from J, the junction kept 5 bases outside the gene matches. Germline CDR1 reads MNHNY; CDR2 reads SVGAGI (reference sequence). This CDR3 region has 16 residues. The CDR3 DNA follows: TGTGCCAGCAGTTCCGGGACAGGAAACTATAATTCACCCCTCCACTTT. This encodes CASSSGTGNYNSPLHF.

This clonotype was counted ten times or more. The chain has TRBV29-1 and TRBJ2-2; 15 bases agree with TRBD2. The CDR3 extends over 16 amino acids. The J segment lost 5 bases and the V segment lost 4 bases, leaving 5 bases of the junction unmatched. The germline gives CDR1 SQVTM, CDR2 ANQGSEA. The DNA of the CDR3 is TGCAGCGTTGGGACTAGCGGGGGGGCCCGGACCGGGGAGCTGTTTTTT. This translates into CSVGTSGGARTGELFF.

The CDR3 protein is CASSYLGGTDSYEQYF. The CDR3 DNA is TGTGCCAGCAGTTACCTGGGGGGGACGGATTCCTACGAGCAGTACTTC. This chain links TRBV6-6 with TRBJ2-7; 7 positions match TRBD2. The V segment lost 2 bases and the J segment 1 base; nucleotides outside the gene matches: 8. The CDR3 loop spans 16 amino acids. Looked up from germline, CDR1 is MNHNY and CDR2 is SVGAGI (reference sequence).

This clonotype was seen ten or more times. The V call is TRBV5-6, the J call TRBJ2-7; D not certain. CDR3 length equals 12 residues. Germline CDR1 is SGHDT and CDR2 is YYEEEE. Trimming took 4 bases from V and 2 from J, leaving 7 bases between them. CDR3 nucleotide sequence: TGTGCCAGCAGCAAATCTACCTACGAGCAGTACTTC. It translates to CASSKSTYEQYF. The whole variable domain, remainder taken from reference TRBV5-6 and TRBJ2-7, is DAGVTQSPTHLIKTRGQQVTLRCSPKSGHDTVSWYQQALGQGPQFIFQYYEEEERQRGNFPDRFSGHQFPNYSSELNVNALLLGDSALYLCASSKSTYEQYFGPGTRLTVT.

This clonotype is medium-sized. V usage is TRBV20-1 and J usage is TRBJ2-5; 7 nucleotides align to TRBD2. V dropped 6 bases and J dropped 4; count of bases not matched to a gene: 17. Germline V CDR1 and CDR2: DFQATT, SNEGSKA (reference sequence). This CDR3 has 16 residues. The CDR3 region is CSARGIAGPDTETQYF. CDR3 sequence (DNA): TGCAGTGCCCGCGGGATAGCGGGCCCGGATACAGAGACCCAGTACTTC.

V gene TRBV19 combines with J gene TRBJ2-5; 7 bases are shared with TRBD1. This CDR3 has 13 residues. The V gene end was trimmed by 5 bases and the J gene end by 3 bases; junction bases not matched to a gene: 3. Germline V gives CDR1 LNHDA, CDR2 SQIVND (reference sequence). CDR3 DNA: TGTGCCAGTAGTGTCACAGGGGAAGAGACCCAGTACTTC. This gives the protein CASSVTGEETQYF.

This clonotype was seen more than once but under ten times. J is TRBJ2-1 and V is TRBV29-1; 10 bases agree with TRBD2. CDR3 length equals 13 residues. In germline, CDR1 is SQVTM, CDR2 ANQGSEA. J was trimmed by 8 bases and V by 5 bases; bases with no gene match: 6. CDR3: CSVSGGANHEQFF. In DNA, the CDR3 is TGCAGCGTTAGCGGGGGGGCCAACCATGAGCAGTTCTTC.